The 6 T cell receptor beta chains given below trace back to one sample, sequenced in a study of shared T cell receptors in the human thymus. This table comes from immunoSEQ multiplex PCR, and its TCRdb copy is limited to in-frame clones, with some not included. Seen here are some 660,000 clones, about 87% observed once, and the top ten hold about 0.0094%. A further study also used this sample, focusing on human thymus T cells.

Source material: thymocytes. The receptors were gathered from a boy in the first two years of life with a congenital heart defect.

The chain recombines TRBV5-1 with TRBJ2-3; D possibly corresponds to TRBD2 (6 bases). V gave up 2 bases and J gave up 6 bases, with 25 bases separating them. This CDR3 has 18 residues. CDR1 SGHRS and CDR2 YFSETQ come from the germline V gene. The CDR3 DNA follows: TGCGCCAGCAGCTTAAAGCTCCGGGGGTGGCAACAAATGGATACGCAGTATTTT. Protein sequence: CASSLKLRGWQQMDTQYF.

This CDR3 is CASSQEEDPYEQYF. Here the CDR3 DNA reads TGCGCCAGCAGCCAAGAGGAGGATCCTTACGAGCAGTACTTC. The rearrangement uses TRBV4-1 and TRBJ2-7; maybe TRBD2 (5 bases). V lost 0 bases and J lost 4, with 10 bases in between. CDR3 length: 14 amino acids. Germline CDR1 and CDR2: MGHRA and YSYEKL.

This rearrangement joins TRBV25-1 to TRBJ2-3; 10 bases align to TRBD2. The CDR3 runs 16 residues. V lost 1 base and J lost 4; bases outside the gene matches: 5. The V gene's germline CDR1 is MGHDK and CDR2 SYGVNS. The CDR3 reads CASSEFKREGADTQYF. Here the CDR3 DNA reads TGTGCCAGCAGTGAATTTAAGCGGGAGGGCGCAGATACGCAGTATTTT.

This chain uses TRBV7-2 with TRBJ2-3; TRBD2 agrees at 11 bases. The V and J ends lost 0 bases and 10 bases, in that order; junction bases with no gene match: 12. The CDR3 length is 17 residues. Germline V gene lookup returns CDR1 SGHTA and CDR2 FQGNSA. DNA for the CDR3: TGTGCCAGCAGCTTAGCGGCGGGTATAGCGGGGGGGTCTCCGCAGTATTTT. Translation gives CASSLAAGIAGGSPQYF.

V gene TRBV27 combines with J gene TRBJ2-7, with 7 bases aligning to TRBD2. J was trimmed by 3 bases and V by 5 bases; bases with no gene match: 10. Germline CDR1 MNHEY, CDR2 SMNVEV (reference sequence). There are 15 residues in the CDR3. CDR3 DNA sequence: TGTGCCAGCAGTCCCGGTGGGGGGGGGTTCTACGAGCAGTACTTC. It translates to CASSPGGGGFYEQYF.

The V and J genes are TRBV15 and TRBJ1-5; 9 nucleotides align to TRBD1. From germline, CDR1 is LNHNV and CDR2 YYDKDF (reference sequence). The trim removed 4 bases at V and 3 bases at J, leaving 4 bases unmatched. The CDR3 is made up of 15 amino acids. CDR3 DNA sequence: TGTGCCACCAGCAACCGGGACAGGGCCAATCAGCCCCAGCATTTT. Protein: CATSNRDRANQPQHF.